This entry is about one T cell receptor beta chain. Its antigen is unknown. The data stem from a study of cytotoxic CD8 clonotypes in ibrutinib-treated CLL. The overall study: Across the patients, some eleven were relapsed/refractory, about 14 treatment-naive and about 17 IGHV unmutated. Study-level results: Clonality showed a rise at ibrutinib response that reversed toward baseline at progression. Public clonotypes were uncommon and contracted or stayed stable on treatment.

Assay used: immunoSEQ multiplex PCR; TCRdb lists only in-frame clones, some missing. This sample has roughly 150,000 clones, with 76% found just once. CDR1 is SGDLS and CDR2 is YYNGEE in the germline V gene. Unmatched junction bases numbered 10, after V lost 4 bases and J lost 1 base. The CDR3 has 16 amino acids. This TCR was sampled from a human donor with chronic lymphocytic leukemia. The J gene is TRBJ2-5, the V gene TRBV9; 7 bases are shared with TRBD1. Sequenced here: PBMCs, sampled after 24 months of ibrutinib treatment. DNA for the CDR3: TGTGCCAGCAGCCCCCAGGTGGCAGGGGGCCAAGAGACCCAGTACTTC. Translation: CASSPQVAGGQETQYF.